These T cell receptor beta chains were read from a single sample in a study of cytomegalovirus exposure and HLA in healthy donors. Repertoires were generated with immunoSEQ multiplex PCR, while TCRdb's copy carries only in-frame clones and drops some. This sample has 60,000 to 75,000 clones, with 60% to 80% found just once. What was sequenced was PBMCs. The receptors stem from a woman between 40 and 55 years old in good health and CMV-seropositive. The CDR3 runs from the conserved cysteine through the conserved F or W. D genes are given only for firm matches. Clone size appears in some rows only: once, few, many, or a class for an expanded clone.

D gene | J gene | V gene | clone size | CDR3 DNA | CDR3 protein
- | TRBJ2-5 | TRBV2 | - | TGTGCCAGCAGTGAACTCTCCCTCCAAGAGACCCAGTACTTC | CASSELSLQETQYF
- | TRBJ1-4 | TRBV6-4 | - | TGTGCCAGGTTTTCAGGGGCGGTCGGGAAACTGTTTTTT | CARFSGAVGKLFF
TRBD1 | TRBJ1-6 | TRBV5-6 | - | TGTGCCAGCAGCCCCGGACAGGCGGGTTCACCCCTCCACTTT | CASSPGQAGSPLHF
- | TRBJ1-3 | TRBV9 | - | TGTGCCAGCAGCGTAGACGGGGGCTCTGGAAACACCATATATTTT | CASSVDGGSGNTIYF
- | TRBJ2-5 | TRBV5-1 | - | TGCGCCGGCAGCTCCGCGGAGACCCAGTACTTC | CAGSSAETQYF
- | TRBJ1-1 | TRBV21-1 | - | TGTGCCAGCAGCCCCGGGACTAAGAACACTGAAGCTTTCTTT | CASSPGTKNTEAFF
- | TRBJ2-1 | TRBV4-2 | few | TGTGCCAGCAGCCCCGGGACTGGCTACAATGAGCAGTTCTTC | CASSPGTGYNEQFF
- | TRBJ1-5 | TRBV29-1 | medium-sized | TGCAGCGTTGCCGGGGGAAATAGCAATCAGCCCCAGCATTTT | CSVAGGNSNQPQHF
TRBD1 | TRBJ1-3 | TRBV19 | - | TGTGCCAGTAGTACATGGGACAGCAACTCTGGAAACACCATATATTTT | CASSTWDSNSGNTIYF
- | TRBJ1-3 | TRBV7-8 | - | TGTGCCAGCAGCTTATTGTCCGGGAGCTCTGGAAACACCATATATTTT | CASSLLSGSSGNTIYF
TRBD2 | TRBJ2-1 | TRBV27 | few | TGTGCCAGCAGTCCAAGCGGGGGCCTGTACAATGAGCAGTTCTTC | CASSPSGGLYNEQFF
TRBD2 | TRBJ2-7 | TRBV7-9 | - | TGTGCCAGCAGCTTACTAGCGGGGGACACCCCGTCATACGAGCAGTACTTC | CASSLLAGDTPSYEQYF
TRBD1 | TRBJ2-7 | TRBV2 | - | TGTGCCAGCAGTGCGGGACAGGTCCCCTACGAGCAGTACTTC | CASSAGQVPYEQYF
- | TRBJ1-5 | TRBV2 | - | TGTGCCAGCAGTGAAGACGGAACAGGGTTAGGCCAGCCCCAGCATTTT | CASSEDGTGLGQPQHF
- | TRBJ1-1 | TRBV11-3 | once | TGTGCCAGCAGCTTAGCCCCCGGGAACACTGAAGCTTTCTTT | CASSLAPGNTEAFF
- | TRBJ2-5 | TRBV5-1 | - | TGCGCCAGCAGCCTACCCGGGGGGACCCAGTACTTC | CASSLPGGTQYF
TRBD1 | TRBJ2-7 | TRBV30 | - | TGTGCCTGGAGTCCTACCGACAGGGGCGAGCAGTACTTC | CAWSPTDRGEQYF
TRBD1 | TRBJ2-7 | TRBV29-1 | few | TGCAGCGTTCCGGGACAGGGGATAAACGAGCAGTACTTC | CSVPGQGINEQYF
TRBD1 | TRBJ1-1 | TRBV29-1 | - | TGCAGCGTTGGGGGACAGGGTTTGGACTACACTGAAGCTTTCTTT | CSVGGQGLDYTEAFF
- | TRBJ1-4 | TRBV30 | - | TGTGCCTGGAGCCCTAACCCAAATGAAAAACTGTTTTTT | CAWSPNPNEKLFF
- | TRBJ2-1 | TRBV5-6 | once | TGTGCCAGCATCCCCCGGAGAGGGGGCAATGAGCAGTTCTTC | CASIPRRGGNEQFF
- | TRBJ1-4 | TRBV5-4 | - | TGTGCCAGCAGCTTGGGCCAGGGCCATGAAAAACTGTTTTTT | CASSLGQGHEKLFF
- | TRBJ1-2 | TRBV20-1 | - | TGCAGTGCTAGCAGTGATTATGGCTACACCTTC | CSASSDYGYTF
TRBD1 | TRBJ1-4 | TRBV18 | - | TGTGCCAGCTCATCGACAGGGGACCCAAATGAAAAACTGTTTTTT | CASSSTGDPNEKLFF
- | TRBJ2-2 | TRBV5-6 | - | TGTGCCAGCAGCTTATTCTACACCGGGGAGCTGTTTTTT | CASSLFYTGELFF
- | TRBJ1-1 | TRBV7-7 | once | TGTGCTAGCAGCCCGATCAGGGGCTCAAGGTCCGAAGCTTTCTTT | CASSPIRGSRSEAFF
- | TRBJ2-7 | TRBV20-1 | few | TGCAGTGCCGCTCAACACTACGAGCAGTACTTC | CSAAQHYEQYF
- | TRBJ2-1 | TRBV5-1 | - | TGCGCCAGCAGTTTGGCCTCAGCGGGCTACAATGAGCAGTTCTTC | CASSLASAGYNEQFF
TRBD1 | TRBJ1-1 | TRBV6-5 | - | TGTGCCAGCAGTACGAGACAGGGGGGCACTGAAGCTTTCTTT | CASSTRQGGTEAFF
- | TRBJ2-3 | TRBV2 | once | TGTGCCAGCAGCGCAGAGGCCGATACGCAGTATTTT | CASSAEADTQYF
- | TRBJ2-2 | TRBV15 | - | TGTGCCACCAGCAGAGGGGACTCCCGTGGGGAGCTGTTTTTT | CATSRGDSRGELFF
TRBD1 | TRBJ2-7 | TRBV10-3 | - | TGTGCCATCACGAGGACAGGGAGCAGCTCCTACGAGCAGTACTTC | CAITRTGSSSYEQYF
- | TRBJ1-4 | TRBV2 | few | TGTGCCAGCAGCGACCGGGACATTGAAAAACTGTTTTTT | CASSDRDIEKLFF
- | TRBJ2-1 | TRBV30 | - | TGTGCCTGGAGTGTACTGCAGGTCGGTGAGCAGTTCTTC | CAWSVLQVGEQFF
TRBD2 | TRBJ2-1 | TRBV27 | - | TGTGCCAGCAGTTTAAAAAGCGGGGGCTCCTACAATGAGCAGTTCTTC | CASSLKSGGSYNEQFF
TRBD2 | TRBJ2-5 | TRBV15 | - | TGTGCCACCGCGGGAGGGAGGGTGGAGACCCAGTACTTC | CATAGGRVETQYF
- | TRBJ2-3 | TRBV10-2 | - | TGCGCCAGCAGTGAGTCGTGGGGCCTTGGCACAGATACGCAGTATTTT | CASSESWGLGTDTQYF
- | TRBJ2-5 | TRBV18 | - | TGTGCCAGCTCACGAAACGTCGGGCAGGGGTTGTCAGAGACCCAGTACTTC | CASSRNVGQGLSETQYF
TRBD2 | TRBJ2-7 | TRBV5-4 | - | TGTGCCAGCAGCTTTAGCGGGGGCTACGAGCAGTACTTC | CASSFSGGYEQYF
TRBD2 | TRBJ2-1 | TRBV6-1 | many | TGTGCCAGCAGTGAAGGCCGCGGGGGGGCCGATGAGCAGTTCTTC | CASSEGRGGADEQFF
- | TRBJ1-4 | TRBV5-1 | - | TGCGCCAGCAGCCCCAACGGGGGGACAACTAATGAAAAACTGTTTTTT | CASSPNGGTTNEKLFF
TRBD1 | TRBJ2-2 | TRBV11-2 | many | TGTGCCAGCAGTCATTTCCGGGACAGAGGGACCGGGGAGCTGTTTTTT | CASSHFRDRGTGELFF
TRBD2 | TRBJ2-5 | TRBV4-1 | - | TGCGCCAGCAGGGGACTCGGACTAGCGGCCGGGGAGACCCAGTACTTC | CASRGLGLAAGETQYF
TRBD1 | TRBJ1-1 | TRBV10-2 | - | TGCGCCAGCAAAGGGGGCGTCAACATGAACACTGAAGCTTTCTTT | CASKGGVNMNTEAFF
TRBD1 | TRBJ2-1 | TRBV19 | - | TGTGCCAGTAGGGGACAGGGTTACAATGAGCAGTTCTTC | CASRGQGYNEQFF
TRBD1 | TRBJ1-2 | TRBV6-5 | - | TGTGCCAGCAGCCCGACCACAGGGGGGGACTATGGCTACACCTTC | CASSPTTGGDYGYTF
- | TRBJ2-7 | TRBV5-1 | - | TGCGCCAGCAGCTTGGTAGGGGGGGGGCACGAGCAGTACTTC | CASSLVGGGHEQYF
TRBD1 | TRBJ2-7 | TRBV27 | - | TGTGCCAGCAGTTCCGGGACAGGGCGCTACGAGCAGTACTTC | CASSSGTGRYEQYF
TRBD2 | TRBJ2-1 | TRBV6-4 | few | TGTGCCAGCAGTGGGACTAGCGGGGGGGACTACAATGAGCAGTTCTTC | CASSGTSGGDYNEQFF
TRBD1 | TRBJ2-1 | TRBV28 | - | TGTGCCAGCAGCTCACCGAACAGGGACAGCCTAGAGCAGTTCTTC | CASSSPNRDSLEQFF